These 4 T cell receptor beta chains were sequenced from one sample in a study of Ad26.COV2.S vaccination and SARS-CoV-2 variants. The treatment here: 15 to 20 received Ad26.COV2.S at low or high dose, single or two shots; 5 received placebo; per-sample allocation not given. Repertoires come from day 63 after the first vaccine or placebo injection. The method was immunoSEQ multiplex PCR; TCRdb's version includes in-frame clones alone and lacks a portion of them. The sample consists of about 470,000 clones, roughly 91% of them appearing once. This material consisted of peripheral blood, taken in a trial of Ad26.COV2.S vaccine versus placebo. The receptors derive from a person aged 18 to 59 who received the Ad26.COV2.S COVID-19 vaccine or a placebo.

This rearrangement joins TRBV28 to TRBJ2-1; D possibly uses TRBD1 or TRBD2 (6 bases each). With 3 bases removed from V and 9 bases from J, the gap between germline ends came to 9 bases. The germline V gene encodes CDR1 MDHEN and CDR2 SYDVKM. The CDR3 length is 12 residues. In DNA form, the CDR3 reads TGTGCCAGCAGTTTTGGAGGGGGTGAGCAGTTCTTC. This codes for CASSFGGGEQFF.

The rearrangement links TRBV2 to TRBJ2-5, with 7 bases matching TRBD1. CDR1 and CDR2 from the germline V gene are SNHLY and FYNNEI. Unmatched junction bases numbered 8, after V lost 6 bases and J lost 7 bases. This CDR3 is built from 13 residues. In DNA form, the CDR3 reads TGTGCCAGCAGCGAAACAGGGGTAGCGACCCAGTACTTC. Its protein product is CASSETGVATQYF.

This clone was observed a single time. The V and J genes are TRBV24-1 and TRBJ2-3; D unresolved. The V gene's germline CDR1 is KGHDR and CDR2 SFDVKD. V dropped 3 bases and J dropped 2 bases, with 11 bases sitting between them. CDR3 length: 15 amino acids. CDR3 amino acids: CATSDRNRDTDTQYF. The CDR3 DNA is TGTGCCACCAGTGATCGGAACAGAGACACAGATACGCAGTATTTT.

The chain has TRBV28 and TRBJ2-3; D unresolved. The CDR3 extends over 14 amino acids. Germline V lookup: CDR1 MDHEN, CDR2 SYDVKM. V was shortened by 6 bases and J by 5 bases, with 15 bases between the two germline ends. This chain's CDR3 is CASSLRNFGDTQYF. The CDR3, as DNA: TGTGCCAGCAGCCTCAGGAATTTCGGAGATACGCAGTATTTT. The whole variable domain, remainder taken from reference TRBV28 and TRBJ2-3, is DVKVTQSSRYLVKRTGEKVFLECVQDMDHENMFWYRQDPGLGLRLIYFSYDVKMKEKGDIPEGYSVSREKKERFSLILESASTNQTSMYLCASSLRNFGDTQYFGPGTRLTVL.